Shown below are 16 T cell receptor beta chains from a single sample sequenced in a study of CD8+ T cells in alopecia areata. Documented treatment: oral pan-JAK inhibitor, 5-10 mg twice daily. TCR sequencing used cDNA made by reverse transcription of extracted RNA. Sequencing used immunoSEQ multiplex PCR; TCRdb keeps in-frame clones, though not all of them. The table shows about 220,000 clones, with about 58% occurring only once. This sample comprised CD4+ T cells sorted from blood, obtained at week 4, from a patient treated with tofacitinib. The origin of the receptors is a human donor with alopecia areata.

J is TRBJ1-2 and V is TRBV6-5; tentatively, D is TRBD1 (5 bases). The CDR3 sequence is 14 residues long. Germline V gene lookup returns CDR1 MNHEY and CDR2 SVGAGI. Trimming took off 4 bases at V and 0 bases at J, with 9 bases between the two ends. CDR3 residues: CASSSGGANYGYTF. The CDR3, as DNA: TGTGCCAGCAGTTCGGGGGGGGCTAACTATGGCTACACCTTC.

This clone was detected a few times. The V gene is TRBV29-1, the J gene TRBJ2-5; 9 nucleotides line up with TRBD2. CDR1 is SQVTM and CDR2 is ANQGSEA in the germline V gene. This CDR3 region has 14 residues. J was trimmed by 4 bases and V by 6 bases; bases with no gene match: 9. CDR3 protein: CSVSTSGEPETQYF. The DNA for the CDR3 is TGCAGCGTCTCGACTAGCGGTGAACCAGAGACCCAGTACTTC.

This clone occurred a few times. This sequence joins TRBV2 and TRBJ2-3, with D unclear. The CDR3 sequence is 14 residues long. Per the germline V gene, CDR1 is SNHLY and CDR2 is FYNNEI. V shed 3 bases and J shed 6 bases, with 13 bases lying between them. This CDR3 is CASSDLGSADTQYF. CDR3 sequence (DNA): TGTGCCAGCAGTGACTTAGGATCCGCGGATACGCAGTATTTT.

This chain connects TRBV30 to TRBJ1-2, with D perhaps TRBD1 (5 bases). Looked up from germline, CDR1 is GTSNPN and CDR2 is SVGIG (reference sequence). Deletions cut 3 bases from V and 6 bases from J, with 14 bases between. The CDR3 loop spans 13 amino acids. The CDR3 loop is CAWRVWGSHGYTF. The CDR3 nucleotides read TGTGCCTGGAGGGTCTGGGGCTCGCATGGCTACACCTTC.

The chain recombines TRBV9 with TRBJ1-6; TRBD1 agrees at 7 bases. V was pared by 0 bases and J by 6 bases, with 3 bases of the junction left unmatched. The germline V gene has CDR1 SGDLS and CDR2 YYNGEE. The CDR3 runs to 15 residues. DNA of the CDR3: TGTGCCAGCAGCGTAGGGGACAGACCTAATTCACCCCTCCACTTT. Translation: CASSVGDRPNSPLHF.

The rearrangement links TRBV13 to TRBJ1-2; D is undetermined. The germline gives CDR1 PRHDT, CDR2 FYEKMQ (reference sequence). The length of the CDR3 is 11 residues. The V gene lost 3 bases and the J gene lost 5 bases, with 4 bases spanning the gap. CDR3 sequence: CASSLRYGYTF. Written as DNA, the CDR3 is TGTGCCAGCAGCTTGAGATATGGCTACACCTTC.

This clone came up a few times. The chain is built from TRBV7-2 and TRBJ2-3; tentatively, D is TRBD2 (6 bases). The germline V and J ends were trimmed by 4 bases and 1 base, with 12 bases remaining between them. Per the germline V gene, CDR1 is SGHTA and CDR2 is FQGNSA. The length of the CDR3 is 15 residues. The CDR3 sequence is CASSSGELGTDTQYF. The CDR3 region has the DNA TGTGCCAGCAGCTCGGGGGAGCTGGGCACAGATACGCAGTATTTT.

This clone turned up a few times. The chain uses TRBV2 and TRBJ2-2, with D tentatively TRBD1 (6 bases). Germline lookup yields CDR1 SNHLY and CDR2 FYNNEI. V lost 7 bases, J lost 5 bases, and 11 bases lay in between. This CDR3 has 13 residues. CDR3: CASKETGTGELFF. For the CDR3, the DNA is TGTGCCAGCAAGGAAACAGGGACCGGGGAGCTGTTTTTT.

The rearrangement uses TRBV18 and TRBJ2-5; D unclear. Germline loops: CDR1 KGHSH, CDR2 LQKENI. The V and J ends lost 4 bases and 2 bases respectively, with 14 bases between them. The CDR3 runs 15 residues. The CDR3 protein is CASSQNVAGQETQYF. CDR3 nucleotides: TGTGCCAGCTCACAAAACGTAGCTGGGCAAGAGACCCAGTACTTC.

J is TRBJ2-7 and V is TRBV29-1; 7 nucleotides agree with TRBD1. The CDR3 extends over 12 amino acids. V shed 7 bases, J shed 3 bases, and the junction held 6 bases outside the gene matches. The germline CDR1 and CDR2 sequences are SQVTM and ANQGSEA. CDR3 sequence: CSATGTVYEQYF. CDR3 coding DNA: TGCAGCGCCACCGGGACAGTCTACGAGCAGTACTTC.

This clone was found a few times. V is TRBV15 and J is TRBJ1-1, with a possible D match to TRBD1 (6 bases). Germline-derived CDR1 and CDR2 are LNHNV and YYDKDF (reference sequence). Trimming pared 4 bases from V and 4 bases from J, leaving 13 bases between. The CDR3 covers 14 residues. CDR3 region: CATSTQGSGTEAFF. CDR3 sequence (DNA): TGTGCCACCAGCACACAGGGATCAGGCACTGAAGCTTTCTTT.

The rearrangement joins TRBV30 to TRBJ1-6, with 9 bases that match TRBD1. The CDR3 loop spans 14 amino acids. Germline assignment: CDR1 GTSNPN and CDR2 SVGIG (reference sequence). V gave up 0 bases and J gave up 7 bases; unmatched junction bases: 1. CDR3 in amino acids: CAWSVGTGNSPLHF. CDR3 sequence (DNA): TGTGCCTGGAGTGTAGGGACAGGGAATTCACCCCTCCACTTT.

This rearrangement joins TRBV11-3 to TRBJ2-6; D possibly corresponds to TRBD2 (5 bases). Deletions cut 5 bases from V and 0 bases from J, with 14 bases between. CDR1 SGHNT and CDR2 YENEEA come from the germline V gene. The CDR3 spans 17 residues. The CDR3 sequence: CASSPMGGHSGANVLTF. For the CDR3, the DNA is TGTGCCAGCAGCCCAATGGGCGGGCACTCTGGGGCCAACGTCCTGACTTTC.

This rearrangement joins TRBV29-1 to TRBJ1-2; 7 nucleotides match TRBD1. The CDR3 extends over 12 amino acids. The trim removed 4 bases at V and 4 bases at J, leaving 3 bases unmatched. Per germline, CDR1 SQVTM and CDR2 ANQGSEA. The CDR3 DNA reads as TGCAGCGTTGTGACAGGGAGCTATGGCTACACCTTC. This translates into CSVVTGSYGYTF.

This sequence joins TRBV25-1 and TRBJ1-1; a possible D gene is TRBD1 (6 bases). CDR3 length: 13 amino acids. V was pared by 6 bases and J by 7 bases, with 15 bases between. CDR1 MGHDK and CDR2 SYGVNS come from the germline V gene. CDR3 sequence (DNA): TGTGCCAGCAGACCAGGGACACGATTTGAAGCTTTCTTT. This sequence encodes CASRPGTRFEAFF.

This clone showed up just a few times. V usage is TRBV5-1 and J usage is TRBJ2-5; 11 bases fit TRBD1. Germline V gene data show CDR1 as SGHRS and CDR2 as YFSETQ. Trimming cost V 5 bases and J 5 bases; bases outside gene matches: 11. The CDR3 sequence is 16 residues long. CDR3 DNA sequence: TGCGCCAGCAGATGGACAGGGGGCCGGGCGTCGGAGACCCAGTACTTC. Protein: CASRWTGGRASETQYF.